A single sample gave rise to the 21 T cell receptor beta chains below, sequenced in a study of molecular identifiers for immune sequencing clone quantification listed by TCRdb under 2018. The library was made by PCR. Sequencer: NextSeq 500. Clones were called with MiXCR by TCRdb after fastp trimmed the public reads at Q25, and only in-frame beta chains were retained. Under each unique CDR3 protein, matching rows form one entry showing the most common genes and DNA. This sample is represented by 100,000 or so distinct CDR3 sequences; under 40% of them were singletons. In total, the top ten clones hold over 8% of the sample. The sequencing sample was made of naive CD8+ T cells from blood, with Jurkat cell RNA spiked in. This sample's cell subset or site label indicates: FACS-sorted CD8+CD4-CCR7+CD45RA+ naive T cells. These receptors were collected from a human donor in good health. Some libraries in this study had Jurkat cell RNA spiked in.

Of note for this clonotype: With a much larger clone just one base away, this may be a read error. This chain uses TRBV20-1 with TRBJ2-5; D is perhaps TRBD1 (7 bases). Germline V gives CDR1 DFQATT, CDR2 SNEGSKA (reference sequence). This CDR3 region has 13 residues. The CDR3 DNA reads TGCAGTGCGGGGGGACAGTTCCAAGAGACCCTGTACTTC. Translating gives CSAGGQFQETLYF.

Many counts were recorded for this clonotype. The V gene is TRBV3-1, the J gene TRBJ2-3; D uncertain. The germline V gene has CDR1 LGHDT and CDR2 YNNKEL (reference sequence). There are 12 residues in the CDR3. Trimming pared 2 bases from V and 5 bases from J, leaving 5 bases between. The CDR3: CASSQSGDTQYF. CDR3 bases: TGTGCCAGCAGCCAATCTGGAGATACGCAGTATTTT.

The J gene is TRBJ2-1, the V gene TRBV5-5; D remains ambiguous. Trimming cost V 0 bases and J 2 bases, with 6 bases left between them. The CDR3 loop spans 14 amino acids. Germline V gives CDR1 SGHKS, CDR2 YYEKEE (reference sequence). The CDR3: CASSLDSPYNEQFF. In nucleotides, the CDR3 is TGTGCCAGCAGCTTGGACAGTCCCTACAATGAGCAGTTCTTC.

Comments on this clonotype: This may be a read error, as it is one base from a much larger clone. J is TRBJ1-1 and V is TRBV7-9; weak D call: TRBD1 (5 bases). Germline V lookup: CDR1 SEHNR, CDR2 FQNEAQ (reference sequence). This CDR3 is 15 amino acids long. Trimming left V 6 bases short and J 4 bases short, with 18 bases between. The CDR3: CASSRGASSSTEAFF. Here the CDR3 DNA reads TGTGCCAGCAGTCGTGGGGCTTCATCATCCACTGAAGCTTTCTTT.

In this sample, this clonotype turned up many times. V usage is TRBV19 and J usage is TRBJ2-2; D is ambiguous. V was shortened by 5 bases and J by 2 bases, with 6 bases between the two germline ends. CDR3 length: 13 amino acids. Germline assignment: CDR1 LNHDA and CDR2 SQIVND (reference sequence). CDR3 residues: CASSVYNTGELFF. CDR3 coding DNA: TGTGCCAGTAGTGTCTACAACACCGGGGAGCTGTTTTTT. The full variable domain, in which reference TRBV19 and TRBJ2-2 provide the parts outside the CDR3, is DGGITQSPKYLFRKEGQNVTLSCEQNLNHDAMYWYRQDPGQGLRLIYYSQIVNDFQKGDIAEGYSVSREKKESFPLTVTSAQKNPTAFYLCASSVYNTGELFFGEGSRLTVL.

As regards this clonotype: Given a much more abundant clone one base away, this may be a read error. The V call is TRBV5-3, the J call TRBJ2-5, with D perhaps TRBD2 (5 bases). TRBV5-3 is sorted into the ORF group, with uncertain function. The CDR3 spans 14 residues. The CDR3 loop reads CASSWTRTGETQYF. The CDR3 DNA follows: TGTGCCAGCAGCTGGACCAGGACTGGAGAGACCCAGTACTTC.

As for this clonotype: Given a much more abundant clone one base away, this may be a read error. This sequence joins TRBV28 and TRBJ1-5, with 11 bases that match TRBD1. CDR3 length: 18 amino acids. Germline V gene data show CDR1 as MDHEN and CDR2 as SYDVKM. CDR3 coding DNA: TGTGCCAGCAGTATTCCCCCCGGGACAGGGGGTTCTAATCAGCCCAAGCATTTT. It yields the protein CASSIPPGTGGSNQPKHF.

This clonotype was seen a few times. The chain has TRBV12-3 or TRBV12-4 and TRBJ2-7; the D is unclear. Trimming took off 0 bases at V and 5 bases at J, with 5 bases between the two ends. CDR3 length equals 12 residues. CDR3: CASSLARHEQYF. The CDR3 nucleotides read TGTGCCAGCAGTTTAGCCCGACACGAGCAGTACTTC.

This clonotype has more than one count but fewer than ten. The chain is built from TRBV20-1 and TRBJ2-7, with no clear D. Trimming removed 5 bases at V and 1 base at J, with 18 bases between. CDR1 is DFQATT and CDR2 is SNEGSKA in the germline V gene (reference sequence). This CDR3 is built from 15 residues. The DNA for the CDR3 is TGCAGTGCTCCCCCTCCCGGCAGGAGTTCCTACGAGCAGTACTTC. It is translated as CSAPPPGRSSYEQYF.

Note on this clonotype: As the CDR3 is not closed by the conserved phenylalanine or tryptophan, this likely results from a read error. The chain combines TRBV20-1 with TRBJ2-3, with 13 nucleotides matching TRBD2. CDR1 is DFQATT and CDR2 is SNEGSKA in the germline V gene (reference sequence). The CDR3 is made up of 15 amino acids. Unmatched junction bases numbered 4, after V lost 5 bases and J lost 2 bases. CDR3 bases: TGCAGTGCTCCGACTAGCGGGAGGTTCACAGATACGCAGTATTAT. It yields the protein CSAPTSGRFTDTQYY.

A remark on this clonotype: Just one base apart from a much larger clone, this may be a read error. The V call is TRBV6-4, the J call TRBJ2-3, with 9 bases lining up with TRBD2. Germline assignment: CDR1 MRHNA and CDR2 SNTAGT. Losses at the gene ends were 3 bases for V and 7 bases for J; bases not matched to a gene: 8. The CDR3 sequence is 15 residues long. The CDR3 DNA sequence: TGTGCCAGCAGTGAACCACTAGCGGGCTCTCATACGCAGTATTTT. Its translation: CASSEPLAGSHTQYF.

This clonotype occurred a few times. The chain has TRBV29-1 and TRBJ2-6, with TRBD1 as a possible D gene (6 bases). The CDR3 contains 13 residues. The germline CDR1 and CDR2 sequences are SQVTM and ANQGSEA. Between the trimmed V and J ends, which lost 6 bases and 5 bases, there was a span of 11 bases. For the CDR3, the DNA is TGCAGCGTGATACGGGACAGGGCCAACGTCCTGACTTTC. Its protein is CSVIRDRANVLTF.

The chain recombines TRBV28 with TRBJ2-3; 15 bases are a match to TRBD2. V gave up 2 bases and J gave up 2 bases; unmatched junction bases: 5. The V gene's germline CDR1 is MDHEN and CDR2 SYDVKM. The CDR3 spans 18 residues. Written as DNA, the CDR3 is TGTGCCAGCAGTTTAGGACTAGCGGGGGGGCCGATCACAGATACGCAGTATTTT. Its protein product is CASSLGLAGGPITDTQYF.

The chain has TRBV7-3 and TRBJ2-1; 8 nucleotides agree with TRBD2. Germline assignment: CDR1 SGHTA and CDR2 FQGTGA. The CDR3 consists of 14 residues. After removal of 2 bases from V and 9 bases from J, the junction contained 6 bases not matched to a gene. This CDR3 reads CASSLESGSFEQFF. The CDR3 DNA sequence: TGTGCCAGCAGCTTAGAGAGCGGGAGCTTTGAGCAGTTCTTC.

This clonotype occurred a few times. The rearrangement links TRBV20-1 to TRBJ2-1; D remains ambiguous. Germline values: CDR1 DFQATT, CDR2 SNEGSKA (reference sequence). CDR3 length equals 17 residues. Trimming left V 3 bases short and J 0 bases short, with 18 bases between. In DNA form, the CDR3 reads TGCAGTGCTAGTGCACCCGCCCGTCCTGTCTCCTACAATGAGCAGTTCTTC. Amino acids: CSASAPARPVSYNEQFF.

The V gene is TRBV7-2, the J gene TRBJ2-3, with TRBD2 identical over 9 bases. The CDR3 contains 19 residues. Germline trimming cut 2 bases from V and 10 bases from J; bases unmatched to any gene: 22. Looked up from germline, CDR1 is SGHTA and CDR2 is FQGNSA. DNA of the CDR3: TGTGCCAGCAGCTTACCATCTAGCGGGAAGGGGTCCCTTCGAGGAGCGCAGTATTTT. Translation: CASSLPSSGKGSLRGAQYF.

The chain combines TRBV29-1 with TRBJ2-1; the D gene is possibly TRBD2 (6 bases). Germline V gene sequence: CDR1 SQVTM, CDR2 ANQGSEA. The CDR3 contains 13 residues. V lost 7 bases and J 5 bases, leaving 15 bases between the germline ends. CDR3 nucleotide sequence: TGCAGCGGGGATCCCGGGGGACACAATGAGCAGTTCTTC. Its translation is CSGDPGGHNEQFF.

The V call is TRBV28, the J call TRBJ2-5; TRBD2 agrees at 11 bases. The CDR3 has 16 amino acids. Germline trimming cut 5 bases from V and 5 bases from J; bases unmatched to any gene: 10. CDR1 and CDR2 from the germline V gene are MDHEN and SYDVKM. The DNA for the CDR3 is TGTGCCAGCAGTCACCGACATAGCGGGAGGGTTGAGACCCAGTACTTC. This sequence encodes CASSHRHSGRVETQYF.

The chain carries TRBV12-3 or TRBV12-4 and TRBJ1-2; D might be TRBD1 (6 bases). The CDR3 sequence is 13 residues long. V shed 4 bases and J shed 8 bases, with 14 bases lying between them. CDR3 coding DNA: TGTGCCAGCAGTTCCGAGGGGGTCCGGGGCTACACCTTC. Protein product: CASSSEGVRGYTF.

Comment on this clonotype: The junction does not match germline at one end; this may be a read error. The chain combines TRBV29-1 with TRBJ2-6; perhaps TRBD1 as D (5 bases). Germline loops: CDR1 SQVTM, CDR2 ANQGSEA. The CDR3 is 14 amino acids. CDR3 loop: CSDVPSSGANVQTF. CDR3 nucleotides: TGCAGCGATGTACCCAGCTCTGGGGCCAACGTCCAGACTTTC.

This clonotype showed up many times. The CDR3: CASSLVVNVHEQFF. DNA of the CDR3: TGTGCCAGCAGCCTTGTTGTGAATGTCCATGAGCAGTTCTTC. The chain employs TRBV7-9 and TRBJ2-1; D unclear. Trimming removed 5 bases from V and 8 bases from J, with 16 bases in between. The CDR3 has 14 residues. Germline CDR1 reads SEHNR; CDR2 reads FQNEAQ (reference sequence).